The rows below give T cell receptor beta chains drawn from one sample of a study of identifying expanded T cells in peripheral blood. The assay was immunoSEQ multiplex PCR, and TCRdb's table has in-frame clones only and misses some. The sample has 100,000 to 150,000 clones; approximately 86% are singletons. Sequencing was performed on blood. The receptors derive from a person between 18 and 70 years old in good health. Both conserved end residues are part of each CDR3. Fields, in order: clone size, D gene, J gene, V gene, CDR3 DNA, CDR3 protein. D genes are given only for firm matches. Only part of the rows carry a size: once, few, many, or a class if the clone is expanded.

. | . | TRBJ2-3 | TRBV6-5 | TGTGCCAGCACGGACAGAGCCACAGATACGCAGTATTTT | CASTDRATDTQYF
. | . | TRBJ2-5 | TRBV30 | TGTGCCTGGAGTGTACGGCGAGAGACCCAGTACTTC | CAWSVRRETQYF
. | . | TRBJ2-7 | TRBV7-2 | TGTGCCAGCAGTCGTGAGAAAGTTTACGAGCAGTACTTC | CASSREKVYEQYF
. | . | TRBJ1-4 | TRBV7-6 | TGTGCCAGCAGCCCCTCAAGCGGGGGTAATGAAAAACTGTTTTTT | CASSPSSGGNEKLFF
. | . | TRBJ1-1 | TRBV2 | TGTGCCAGCCTACAGAATTCGAACACTGAAGCTTTCTTT | CASLQNSNTEAFF
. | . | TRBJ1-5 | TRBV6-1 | TGTGCCAGCAGTGATCTGGGAATGGCTCAGCCCCAGCATTTT | CASSDLGMAQPQHF
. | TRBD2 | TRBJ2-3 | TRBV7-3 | TGTGCCAGCGGGGACTACGACACAGATACGCAGTATTTT | CASGDYDTDTQYF
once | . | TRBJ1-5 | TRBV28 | TGTGCCAGCAGTTTATTAGTGACTCATGGATGGCAGCCCCAGCATTTT | CASSLLVTHGWQPQHF
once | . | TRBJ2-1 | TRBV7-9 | TGTGCCAGCAGCTCCACTCGAAGGCAGGCTGAGCAGTTCTTC | CASSSTRRQAEQFF
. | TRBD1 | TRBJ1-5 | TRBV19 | TGTGCCAGTACCCCCAGGGGACAGGGATATCAGCCCCAGCATTTT | CASTPRGQGYQPQHF
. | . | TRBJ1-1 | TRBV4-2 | TGTGCCAGCAGCCAATCGCAGGGGATCAATGAAGCTTTCTTT | CASSQSQGINEAFF
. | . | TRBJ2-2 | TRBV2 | TGTGCCAGCAGGGATACTAGCCGGGAGTTGAGCGGGGAGCTGTTTTTT | CASRDTSRELSGELFF
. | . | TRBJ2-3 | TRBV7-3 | TGTGCCAGCAGCTTATTCGGATCCGGGGATACGCAGTATTTT | CASSLFGSGDTQYF
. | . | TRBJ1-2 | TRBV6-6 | TGTGCCAGCAGTTACTCGACGTCAGGGAGGGAGTGGGGCTACACCTTC | CASSYSTSGREWGYTF